Presented here are 32 T cell receptor beta chains from one specimen sequenced in a study of T cell repertoires in cytomegalovirus infection. TCRdb called the reads again in MiXCR, with one record for every CDR3 protein. The data contain about 200,000 distinct CDR3 sequences, more than 9% of them seen just once; the ten biggest clones take up around 4.4%. Sequenced: PBMCs. The origin of the receptors is a human donor in good health (CMV status not recorded). Some clones in this sample may be carry-over from other donors' samples.

The table lists this clonotype with many counts. V gene TRBV7-2 combines with J gene TRBJ1-5; D might be TRBD1 (6 bases). Germline V gives CDR1 SGHTA, CDR2 FQGNSA. Trimming removed 0 bases from V and 4 bases from J, with 13 bases in between. The CDR3 spans 16 residues. CDR3 sequence: CASSLAGIRGNQPQHF. The CDR3 DNA follows: TGTGCCAGCAGCTTAGCAGGAATCAGGGGAAATCAGCCCCAGCATTTT.

This clonotype was counted at least ten times. The chain joins TRBV7-2 to TRBJ2-1, with TRBD2 matching 7 bases. The CDR3 sequence is 14 residues long. V lost 1 base and J lost 7; bases outside the gene matches: 4. Germline lookup yields CDR1 SGHTA and CDR2 FQGNSA. The CDR3 reads CASSLVWGGNEQFF. For the CDR3, the DNA is TGTGCCAGCAGCTTAGTGTGGGGGGGGAATGAGCAGTTCTTC.

V usage is TRBV20-1 and J usage is TRBJ2-7; D unclear. The CDR3 extends over 13 amino acids. The germline V and J ends were trimmed by 2 bases and 7 bases, with 15 bases remaining between them. The germline V gene has CDR1 DFQATT and CDR2 SNEGSKA (reference sequence). The DNA of the CDR3 is TGCAGTGCTAGATCGGTCGCCGTGGGGGAGCAGTACTTC. This translates into CSARSVAVGEQYF.

This clonotype was seen ten or more times. The chain uses TRBV12-3 or TRBV12-4 and TRBJ1-5; perhaps TRBD1 as D (5 bases). V lost 2 bases and J lost 2, with 10 bases in between. The length of the CDR3 is 15 residues. DNA of the CDR3: TGTGCCAGCAGTTTATCCGGGACTGGCAATCAGCCCCAGCATTTT. Its protein is CASSLSGTGNQPQHF.

V is TRBV27 and J is TRBJ1-2; 9 nucleotides agree with TRBD1. Germline values: CDR1 MNHEY, CDR2 SMNVEV (reference sequence). V trimming: 6 bases; J trimming: 2 bases; junction bases outside the gene matches: 10. This CDR3 comprises 16 residues. The CDR3, as DNA: TGTGCCAGCAGACAAGACACCGGGACAGGGAACTATGGCTACACCTTC. Protein sequence: CASRQDTGTGNYGYTF.

This clonotype was seen repeatedly, ten times or more. V usage is TRBV7-6 and J usage is TRBJ2-1; no firm D call. Germline V gene sequence: CDR1 SGHVS, CDR2 FNYEAQ. V was cut by 2 bases and J by 15 bases, with 8 bases left in between. CDR3 length: 10 amino acids. CDR3 in amino acids: CASSLISLFF. The CDR3 DNA follows: TGTGCCAGCAGCTTAATTTCTCTGTTCTTC.

This clonotype was counted ten times or more. CDR3 coding DNA: TGTGCCAGCAGCTCGTACAGGGGTTCTGGGGCCAACGTCCTGACTTTC. Its translation is CASSSYRGSGANVLTF. The chain combines TRBV7-9 with TRBJ2-6; 7 bases match TRBD1. Trimming removed 4 bases from V and 1 base from J; junction bases left unmatched: 4. The CDR3 is 16 residues long. Germline CDR1 reads SEHNR; CDR2 reads FQNEAQ (reference sequence).

This clonotype was seen ten or more times. The rearrangement links TRBV6-6 to TRBJ2-5; maybe TRBD2 (5 bases). V shed 2 bases and J shed 1 base, with 8 bases lying between them. The CDR3 loop spans 14 amino acids. Germline lookup yields CDR1 MNHNY and CDR2 SVGAGI (reference sequence). The CDR3 nucleotides read TGTGCCAGCAGTTACGGAGGCGTCCAAGAGACCCAGTACTTC. It specifies CASSYGGVQETQYF.

This clonotype came up a few times. V gene TRBV6-1 combines with J gene TRBJ1-2; 7 bases match TRBD1. With V trimmed by 6 bases and J by 0 bases, 4 bases remained unmatched. CDR1 is MNHNS, CDR2 SASEGT, per germline. This CDR3 has 14 residues. The CDR3 region is CASRGQETNYGYTF. The CDR3, as DNA: TGTGCCAGCAGAGGACAGGAGACTAACTATGGCTACACCTTC.

The sample holds many counts of this clonotype. V gene TRBV28 combines with J gene TRBJ1-2; 7 bases match TRBD1. This CDR3 contains 14 residues. In germline, CDR1 is MDHEN, CDR2 SYDVKM. V was pared by 5 bases and J by 5 bases, with 8 bases of the junction left unmatched. CDR3 sequence: CASSPWGQFYGYTF. CDR3 nucleotides: TGTGCCAGCAGTCCATGGGGACAGTTTTATGGCTACACCTTC.

This clonotype has ten or more counts. This rearrangement joins TRBV28 to TRBJ1-3; TRBD1 might be the D (6 bases). Germline V gene data show CDR1 as MDHEN and CDR2 as SYDVKM. There are 17 residues in the CDR3. V was trimmed by 6 bases and J by 1 base, leaving 19 bases between them. The CDR3 nucleotides are TGTGCCAGCAGAGTGGCAGGGGAAATTGATTCTGGAAACACCATATATTTT. Translated, it gives CASRVAGEIDSGNTIYF. The full variable domain, completed using reference TRBV28 and TRBJ1-3, is DVKVTQSSRYLVKRTGEKVFLECVQDMDHENMFWYRQDPGLGLRLIYFSYDVKMKEKGDIPEGYSVSREKKERFSLILESASTNQTSMYLCASRVAGEIDSGNTIYFGEGSWLTVV.

As to this clonotype: One base away lies a much larger clone, so this may be a sequencing read error. This rearrangement joins TRBV5-6 to TRBJ2-5, with TRBD2 identical over 12 bases. The junction had 16 bases not matched to a gene; V was cut back by 4 bases and J by 0 bases. Germline V gives CDR1 SGHDT, CDR2 YYEEEE. This CDR3 has 20 amino acids. CDR3 DNA: TGTGCCAGCAGCGGACTTCCGGGACTAGCGGGCCAGACGTACCAAGAGACCCAGTACTTC. It encodes CASSGLPGLAGQTYQETQYF.

This clonotype was seen repeatedly, ten times or more. The chain links TRBV7-6 to TRBJ2-3; 7 bases agree with TRBD2. Germline CDR1 SGHVS, CDR2 FNYEAQ. The CDR3 runs 15 residues. The V and J ends lost 5 bases and 1 base, in that order; junction bases with no gene match: 6. CDR3 amino acids: CASSRSGVGTDTQYF. The CDR3 DNA reads TGTGCCAGCAGCCGGAGCGGGGTAGGCACAGATACGCAGTATTTT.

Of note for this clonotype: A single base separates this from a much larger clone, so it may be a read error. This chain uses TRBV20-1 with TRBJ1-5; 8 positions agree with TRBD1. CDR3 length: 13 residues. CDR1 and CDR2 (germline): DFQATT, SNEGSKA (reference sequence). The CDR3, as DNA: TGCAGCTCCGGGACAGGTGGTAATCGGCCCCAGCATTTT. This gives the protein CSSGTGGNRPQHF.

This clonotype was observed many times. In nucleotides, the CDR3 is TGTGCCAGCAGCCAGGGGGGACAGGGGTTCAATGAGCAGTTCTTC. Amino acids: CASSQGGQGFNEQFF. The rearrangement joins TRBV7-9 to TRBJ2-1; 10 bases align to TRBD1. CDR3 length: 15 residues. The J segment lost 6 bases and the V segment lost 5 bases, leaving 7 bases of the junction unmatched. The germline V gene has CDR1 SEHNR and CDR2 FQNEAQ (reference sequence).

In this sample, this clonotype turned up a few times. The J gene is TRBJ1-1, the V gene TRBV28; D unclear. The germline CDR1 and CDR2 sequences are MDHEN and SYDVKM. The CDR3 extends over 12 amino acids. The ends were cut back, 8 bases at V and 4 bases at J, with 11 bases in the middle. The CDR3 DNA reads TGTGCCAGCGGTGATAGGGTCACTGAAGCTTTCTTT. The encoded protein is CASGDRVTEAFF.

Many counts were recorded for this clonotype. This chain uses TRBV7-2 with TRBJ1-5; no definite D call. V lost 5 bases and J lost 5, with 16 bases in between. Germline CDR1 SGHTA, CDR2 FQGNSA. This CDR3 contains 15 residues. The CDR3 sequence: CASSADGRPDQPQHF. The DNA of the CDR3 is TGTGCCAGCAGCGCGGACGGCCGACCCGATCAGCCCCAGCATTTT.

This rearrangement joins TRBV7-2 to TRBJ2-5; D is perhaps TRBD1 or TRBD2 (6 bases each). Trimming pared 4 bases from V and 9 bases from J, leaving 15 bases between. Germline lookup yields CDR1 SGHTA and CDR2 FQGNSA. The CDR3 is 13 amino acids. The CDR3 protein is CASSSRGLAAQYF. CDR3 in DNA: TGTGCCAGCAGCTCCCGGGGGCTTGCGGCCCAGTACTTC.

This clonotype occurred a few times. This chain links TRBV14 with TRBJ1-6; D is perhaps TRBD1 (5 bases). Looked up from germline, CDR1 is SGHDN and CDR2 is FVKESK. This CDR3 comprises 16 residues. Trimming removed 1 base at V and 6 bases at J, with 13 bases between. The CDR3 nucleotides are TGTGCCAGCAGCCAAGTAGGCGCCGGGGGTAATTCACCCCTCCACTTT. Residues: CASSQVGAGGNSPLHF.

This clonotype was seen a handful of times. This chain uses TRBV2 with TRBJ2-7; TRBD2 is a possible D gene (6 bases). The V end lost 9 bases, the J end lost 2 bases, and 14 bases lay between the germline ends. Germline values: CDR1 SNHLY, CDR2 FYNNEI. The CDR3 has 13 amino acids. The CDR3 nucleotides are TGTGCCAGGGGGCGGGGTTCGACCTACGAGCAGTACTTC. Translating gives CARGRGSTYEQYF.

This clonotype came up a few times. The chain carries TRBV7-6 and TRBJ2-1; 10 bases map to TRBD2. Germline values: CDR1 SGHVS, CDR2 FNYEAQ. After removal of 0 bases from V and 12 bases from J, the junction contained 8 bases not matched to a gene. The CDR3 loop spans 15 amino acids. The CDR3 sequence: CASSLAGLAGVGQFF. For the CDR3, the DNA is TGTGCCAGCAGCTTAGCAGGTCTAGCGGGAGTGGGGCAGTTCTTC.

This chain connects TRBV20-1 to TRBJ2-7; 7 nucleotides match TRBD1. Germline values: CDR1 DFQATT, CDR2 SNEGSKA (reference sequence). Trimming cost V 1 base and J 3 bases; bases outside gene matches: 3. The CDR3 covers 13 residues. The chain's CDR3 is CSARGTGDYEQYF. The DNA of the CDR3 is TGCAGTGCTAGAGGGACAGGCGACTACGAGCAGTACTTC.

This clonotype appeared many times. The chain employs TRBV6-5 and TRBJ1-1, with D uncertain. Germline V gene lookup returns CDR1 MNHEY and CDR2 SVGAGI. The CDR3 loop spans 14 amino acids. Deletions cut 0 bases from V and 3 bases from J, with 8 bases between. CDR3 nucleotides: TGTGCCAGCAGTTACTCTCTTGGAGACACTGAAGCTTTCTTT. Its protein is CASSYSLGDTEAFF.

This clonotype appeared many times. The rearrangement uses TRBV6-2 or TRBV6-3 and TRBJ1-1, with D unclear. The CDR3 runs 14 residues. Trimming cost V 5 bases and J 0 bases, with 10 bases left between them. Germline CDR1 MNHEY, CDR2 SVGEGT. This CDR3 is CASSPDGVNTEAFF. Written as DNA, the CDR3 is TGTGCCAGCAGTCCCGACGGGGTGAACACTGAAGCTTTCTTT.

This clonotype appeared many times. The chain combines TRBV7-6 with TRBJ2-5; no clear D. The CDR3 extends over 14 amino acids. Germline V gene lookup returns CDR1 SGHVS and CDR2 FNYEAQ. The ends were cut back, 4 bases at V and 3 bases at J, with 12 bases in the middle. This chain's CDR3 is CASSSSRGKETQYF. As DNA, the CDR3 is TGTGCCAGCAGCTCCTCCCGTGGAAAAGAGACCCAGTACTTC. Full variable domain (outside the CDR3, taken from reference TRBV7-6 and TRBJ2-5): GAGVSQSPRYKVTKRGQDVALRCDPISGHVSLYWYRQALGQGPEFLTYFNYEAQQDKSGLPNDRFSAERPEGSISTLTIQRTEQRDSAMYRCASSSSRGKETQYFGPGTRLLVL.

V is TRBV25-1 and J is TRBJ1-2; D possibly corresponds to TRBD1 (6 bases). V lost 4 bases and J 3 bases, leaving 12 bases between the germline ends. The V gene's germline CDR1 is MGHDK and CDR2 SYGVNS. The CDR3 runs to 14 residues. The CDR3 loop reads CASSALQGDYGYTF. CDR3 DNA sequence: TGTGCCAGCAGTGCGCTACAGGGCGACTATGGCTACACCTTC.

This clonotype was found many times. CDR3 sequence: CASNGRAVENPGELFF. DNA of the CDR3: TGTGCCAGCAACGGGAGGGCCGTGGAAAACCCCGGGGAGCTGTTTTTT. V and J are TRBV7-2 and TRBJ2-2; 8 bases align to TRBD2. The CDR3 loop spans 16 amino acids. V gave up 7 bases and J gave up 6 bases; unmatched junction bases: 13. CDR1 and CDR2 (germline): SGHTA, FQGNSA.

This clonotype was counted many times. The rearrangement joins TRBV19 to TRBJ2-3; 11 nucleotides line up with TRBD2. CDR3 length: 15 amino acids. The V and J ends lost 7 bases and 0 bases, in that order; junction bases with no gene match: 3. Germline V gene data show CDR1 as LNHDA and CDR2 as SQIVND (reference sequence). Written as DNA, the CDR3 is TGTGCCAGTACCGGGACTAGCGGAAGCACAGATACGCAGTATTTT. Its translation is CASTGTSGSTDTQYF.

This clonotype has a count of ten or more. The rearrangement uses TRBV11-2 and TRBJ2-1, with D possibly matching TRBD2 (5 bases). V was cut by 1 base and J by 4 bases, with 8 bases left in between. The CDR3 consists of 14 residues. Germline V CDR1 and CDR2: SGHAT, FQNNGV. The CDR3 nucleotides are TGTGCCAGCAGCTTAGCGGGAACGTACAATGAGCAGTTCTTC. It translates to CASSLAGTYNEQFF.

In its sample, this clonotype was seen a few times. V gene TRBV7-9 combines with J gene TRBJ1-1, with D tentatively TRBD1 (5 bases). CDR1 and CDR2 from the germline V gene are SEHNR and FQNEAQ (reference sequence). This CDR3 has 12 residues. CDR3 protein: CATGTENTEAFF. DNA for the CDR3: TGTGCTACTGGGACGGAGAACACTGAAGCTTTCTTT.

Only a few counts were recorded for this clonotype. The V gene is TRBV28, the J gene TRBJ2-7; D unclear. CDR1 is MDHEN and CDR2 is SYDVKM in the germline V gene. The CDR3 spans 13 residues. Between the trimmed V and J ends, which lost 5 bases and 2 bases, there was a span of 10 bases. CDR3 in amino acids: CASSMQRPYEQYF. The CDR3 nucleotides are TGTGCCAGCAGTATGCAGAGACCCTACGAGCAGTACTTC.

The chain joins TRBV7-9 to TRBJ1-2; 9 bases agree with TRBD1. The CDR3 extends over 13 amino acids. Germline values: CDR1 SEHNR, CDR2 FQNEAQ (reference sequence). V lost 4 bases to trimming and J lost 8 bases; unmatched junction nucleotides: 5. CDR3 DNA: TGTGCCAGCAGCTGGCAGACAGGGGGAGGCTACACCTTC. This codes for CASSWQTGGGYTF.